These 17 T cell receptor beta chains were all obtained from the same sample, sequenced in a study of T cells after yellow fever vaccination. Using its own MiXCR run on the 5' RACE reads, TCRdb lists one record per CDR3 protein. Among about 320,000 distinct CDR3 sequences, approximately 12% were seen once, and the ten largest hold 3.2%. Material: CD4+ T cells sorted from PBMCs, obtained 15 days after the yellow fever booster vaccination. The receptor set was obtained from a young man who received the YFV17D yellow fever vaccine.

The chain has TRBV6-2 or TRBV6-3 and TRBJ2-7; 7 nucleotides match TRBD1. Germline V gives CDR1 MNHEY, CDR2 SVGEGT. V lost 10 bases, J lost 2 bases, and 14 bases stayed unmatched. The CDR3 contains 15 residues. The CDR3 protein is CATEDSGTAAYEQYF. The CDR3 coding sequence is TGTGCCACCGAAGACTCCGGGACAGCAGCCTACGAGCAGTACTTC.

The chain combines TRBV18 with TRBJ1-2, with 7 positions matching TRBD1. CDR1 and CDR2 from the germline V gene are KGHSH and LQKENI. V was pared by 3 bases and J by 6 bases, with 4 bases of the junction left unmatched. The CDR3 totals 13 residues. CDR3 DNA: TGTGCCAGCTCACCGTACCAGGGGGATGGCTACACCTTC. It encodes CASSPYQGDGYTF. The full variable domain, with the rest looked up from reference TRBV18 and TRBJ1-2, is NAGVMQNPRHLVRRRGQEARLRCSPMKGHSHVYWYRQLPEEGLKFMVYLQKENIIDESGMPKERFSAEFPKEGPSILRIQQVVRGDSAAYFCASSPYQGDGYTFGSGTRLTVV.

Here the CDR3 DNA reads TGTGCCAGCAGCCAGGACAGGGGGACCCACAATGAGCAGTTCTTC. Its protein is CASSQDRGTHNEQFF. The genes are TRBV7-2 and TRBJ2-1, with 10 bases lining up with TRBD1. The CDR3 spans 15 residues. Per germline, CDR1 SGHTA and CDR2 FQGNSA. After removal of 5 bases from V and 5 bases from J, the junction contained 6 bases not matched to a gene.

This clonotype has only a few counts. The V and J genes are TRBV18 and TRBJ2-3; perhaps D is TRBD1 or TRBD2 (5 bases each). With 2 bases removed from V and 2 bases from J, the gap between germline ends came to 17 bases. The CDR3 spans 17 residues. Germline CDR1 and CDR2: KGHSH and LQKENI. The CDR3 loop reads CASSPFSSRGPTDTQYF. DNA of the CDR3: TGTGCCAGCTCACCATTTTCTAGTAGGGGACCCACAGATACGCAGTATTTT.

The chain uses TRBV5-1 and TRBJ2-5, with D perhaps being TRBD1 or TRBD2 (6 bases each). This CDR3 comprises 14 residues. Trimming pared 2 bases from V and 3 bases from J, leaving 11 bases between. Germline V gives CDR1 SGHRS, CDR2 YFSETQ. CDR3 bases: TGCGCCAGCAGCTTCGGGGGCGGGGAAGAGACCCAGTACTTC. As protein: CASSFGGGEETQYF.

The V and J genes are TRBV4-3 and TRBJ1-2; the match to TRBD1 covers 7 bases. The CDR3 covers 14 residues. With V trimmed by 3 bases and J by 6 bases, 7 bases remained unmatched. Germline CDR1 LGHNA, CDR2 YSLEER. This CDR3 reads CASSQYRGLDGYTF. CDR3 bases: TGCGCCAGCAGCCAGTATAGGGGGCTTGATGGCTACACCTTC.

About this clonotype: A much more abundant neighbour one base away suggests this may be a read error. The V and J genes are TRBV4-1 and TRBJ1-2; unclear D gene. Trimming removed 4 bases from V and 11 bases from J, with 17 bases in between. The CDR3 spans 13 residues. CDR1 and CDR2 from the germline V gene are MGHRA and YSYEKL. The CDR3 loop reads CASSPDLSGGYTF. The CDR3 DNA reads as TGCGCCAGCAGCCCAGATTTGTCCGGTGGATACACCTTC.

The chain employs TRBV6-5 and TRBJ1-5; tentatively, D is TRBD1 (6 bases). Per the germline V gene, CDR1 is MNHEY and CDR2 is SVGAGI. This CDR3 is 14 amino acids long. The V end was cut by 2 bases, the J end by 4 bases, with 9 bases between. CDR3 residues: CASSYGQRNQPQHF. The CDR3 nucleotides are TGTGCCAGCAGTTACGGACAGAGAAATCAGCCCCAGCATTTT.

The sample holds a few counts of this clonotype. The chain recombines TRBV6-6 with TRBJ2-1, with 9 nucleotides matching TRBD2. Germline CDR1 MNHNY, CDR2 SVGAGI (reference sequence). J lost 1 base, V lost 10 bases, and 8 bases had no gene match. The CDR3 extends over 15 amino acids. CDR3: CAILAGDGSYNEQFF. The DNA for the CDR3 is TGTGCCATCTTAGCGGGGGACGGGTCCTACAATGAGCAGTTCTTC.

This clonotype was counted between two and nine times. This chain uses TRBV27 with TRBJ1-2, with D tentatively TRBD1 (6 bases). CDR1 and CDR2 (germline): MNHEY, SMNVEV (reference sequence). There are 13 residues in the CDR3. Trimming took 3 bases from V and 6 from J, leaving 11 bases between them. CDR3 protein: CASSFDRRHGYTF. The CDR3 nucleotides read TGTGCCAGCAGTTTCGACAGGAGGCATGGCTACACCTTC.

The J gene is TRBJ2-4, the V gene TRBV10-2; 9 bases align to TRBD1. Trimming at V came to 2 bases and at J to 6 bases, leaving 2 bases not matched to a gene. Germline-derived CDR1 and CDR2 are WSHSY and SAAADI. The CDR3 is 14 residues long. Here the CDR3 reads CASSETGGGNIQYF. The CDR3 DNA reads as TGCGCCAGCAGTGAGACAGGGGGCGGAAACATTCAGTACTTC.

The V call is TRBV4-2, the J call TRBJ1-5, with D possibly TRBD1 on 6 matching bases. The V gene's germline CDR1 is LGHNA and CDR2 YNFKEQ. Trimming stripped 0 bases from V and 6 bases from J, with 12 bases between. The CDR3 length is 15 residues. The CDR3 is CASSQEGGAGQPQHF. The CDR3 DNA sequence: TGTGCCAGCAGCCAAGAGGGGGGGGCAGGTCAGCCCCAGCATTTT.

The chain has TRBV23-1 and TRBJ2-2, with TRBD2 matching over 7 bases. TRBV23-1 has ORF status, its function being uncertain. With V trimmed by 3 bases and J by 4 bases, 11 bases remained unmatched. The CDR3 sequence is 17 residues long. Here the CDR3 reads CASSHRRFGRTTGELFF. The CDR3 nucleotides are TGCGCCAGCAGTCATCGGAGGTTCGGGAGGACCACCGGGGAGCTGTTTTTT.

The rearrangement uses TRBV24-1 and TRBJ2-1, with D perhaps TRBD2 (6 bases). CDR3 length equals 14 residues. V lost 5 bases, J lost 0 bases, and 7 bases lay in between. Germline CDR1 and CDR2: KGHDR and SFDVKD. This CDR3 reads CATSGRGSYNEQFF. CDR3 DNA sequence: TGTGCCACCAGTGGGAGGGGCTCCTACAATGAGCAGTTCTTC.

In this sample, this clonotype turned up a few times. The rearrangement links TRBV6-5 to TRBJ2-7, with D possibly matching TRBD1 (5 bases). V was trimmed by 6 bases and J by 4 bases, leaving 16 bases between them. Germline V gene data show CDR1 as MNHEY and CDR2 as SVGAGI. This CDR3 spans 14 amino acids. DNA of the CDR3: TGTGCCAGCAGCTATCAGAAGGGGCCGTACGAGCAGTACTTC. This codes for CASSYQKGPYEQYF.

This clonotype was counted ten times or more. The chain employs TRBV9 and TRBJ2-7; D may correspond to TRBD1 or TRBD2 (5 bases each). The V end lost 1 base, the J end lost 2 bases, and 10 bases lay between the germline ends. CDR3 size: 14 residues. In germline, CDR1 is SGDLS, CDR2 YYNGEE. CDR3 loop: CASSVRDGTYEQYF. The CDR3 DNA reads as TGTGCCAGCAGCGTACGGGACGGGACCTACGAGCAGTACTTC.

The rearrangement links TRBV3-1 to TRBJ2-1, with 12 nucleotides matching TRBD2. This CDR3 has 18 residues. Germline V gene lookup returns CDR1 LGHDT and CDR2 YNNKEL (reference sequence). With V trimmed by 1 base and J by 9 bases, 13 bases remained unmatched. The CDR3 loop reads CASSQGWTSGVSTAEQFF. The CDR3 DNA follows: TGTGCCAGCAGCCAAGGATGGACTAGCGGGGTGTCGACGGCTGAGCAGTTCTTC.